Here is one T cell receptor beta chain with its context. This table comes from immunoSEQ multiplex PCR, and its TCRdb copy is limited to in-frame clones, with some not included. Of about 150,000 clones listed, approximately 85% are singletons. CDR1 and CDR2 (germline): SGDLS, YYNGEE. The CDR3 is made up of 14 amino acids. The junction had 7 bases not matched to a gene; V was cut back by 3 bases and J by 5 bases. The data belong to a study of blood T cell repertoires in COVID-19. Sequenced input: peripheral blood. This sequence was found in a man between 60 and 70 years old with COVID-19, enrolled during active disease. V is TRBV9 and J is TRBJ1-2, with 7 bases that match TRBD1. CDR3 in DNA: TGTGCCAGCAGCGCCCCGACAGGGATTTATGGCTACACCTTC. Its protein product is CASSAPTGIYGYTF. Supplemented by reference TRBV9 and TRBJ1-2, the full variable domain reads DSGVTQTPKHLITATGQRVTLRCSPRSGDLSVYWYQQSLDQGLQFLIQYYNGEERAKGNILERFSAQQFPDLHSELNLSSLELGDSALYFCASSAPTGIYGYTFGSGTRLTVV.